This TCR beta chain was observed in a study of blood T cell repertoires in COVID-19. In the study overall: Both acute and convalescent COVID-19 samples were obtained from the United States, Italy and Spain. From T cells, B-cell-depleted T cells, or PBMCs came the material, which was cDNA or gDNA.

CDR3 size: 14 residues. J was trimmed by 5 bases and V by 6 bases; bases with no gene match: 6. CDR1 and CDR2 from the germline V gene are LNHDA and SQIVND (reference sequence). Original processing notes: Using reference gene primer amplification, nucleated cell counts were estimated. Produced via immunoSEQ multiplex PCR; TCRdb's table is partial and in-frame only. V and J calls and clone size follow that table, whereas D and trimming were derived from the DNA. Here the sample spans approximately 210,000 clones, less than 85% being singletons. The genes are TRBV19 and TRBJ2-2; TRBD1 matches at 7 bases. The sequence came from a woman in her sixties or seventies with active or convalescent COVID-19. The sequencing sample was made of peripheral blood. The DNA of the CDR3 is TGTGCCAGTAGCCAAGGGGGCGGGACCGGGGAGCTGTTTTTT. Encoded protein: CASSQGGGTGELFF.